This TCR gamma chain was retrieved from a study of gamma-delta chains in newborns, infants, children (dated by TCRdb to between 2017 and 2020). About the full investigation: According to the title of the study, polyclonal expansion of innate gammadelta T cells immediately after birth is driven by microbial exposure. Right after human newborns were born, the researchers looked at the way microbial exposure shaped their populations of innate gammadelta T cells.

Taking its sample share into account, this clone is large (0.1 to 1%). It lacks a known antigen. No base quality information exists; no much larger clone differs at one position. Sequenced on an Illumina MiSeq. Clones were re-identified by TCRdb from the public reads with CATT, and rows with the same DNA were merged. This sample is represented by some 590 gamma-chain clones; 35% to 50% of them were singletons. The ten largest clones take up approximately 35% of the sample. The germline V gene encodes CDR1 VENAVY and CDR2 YDSYNSRV. From cysteine to phenylalanine, the CDR3 is 11 amino acids long. The kept DNA is CDR3 alone, 33 bases in frame from the first base. From V the trimming removes 3 bases and from J it removes 7 bases, while the gene matches leave 3 bases of the junction unaccounted for.

Sample: blood. The chain joins TRGV8 to TRGJ1 or TRGJ2. This clonotype was sampled from a child who was a newborn, infant or young child, either healthy, febrile or measles-vaccinated (not recorded which). This receptor has the CDR3 CATWDRYKKLF. In nucleotides, the sequence is TGTGCCACCTGGGATCGGTATAAGAAACTCTTT.